A single sample gave rise to the 32 T cell receptor beta chains below, sequenced in a study of T cells in Graves' hyperthyroidism and ophthalmopathy. Using RNA transcripts as the source, TCR beta CDR3 regions were amplified. First-round RT-PCR targeting the TCR CDR3 was performed with the HTBI primer set. One entry per CDR3 protein results from TCRdb running MiXCR on the multiplex PCR reads. The sample records about 540,000 distinct CDR3 sequences, roughly 50% being singletons. Source material: peripheral blood or thyroid tissue (not recorded which). The receptors here all came from a woman under 30 with Graves' hyperthyroidism.

This chain uses TRBV29-1 with TRBJ1-4, with D perhaps TRBD1 (6 bases). CDR3 size: 12 residues. The germline CDR1 and CDR2 sequences are SQVTM and ANQGSEA. V lost 4 bases to trimming and J lost 10 bases, with 13 bases between them. The CDR3 region has the DNA TGCAGCGTTGCGGCGAGGGGGGTAAAACTGTTTTTT. Protein: CSVAARGVKLFF.

This clonotype has more than one count but fewer than ten. V gene TRBV3-1 combines with J gene TRBJ1-1, with TRBD1 as a possible D gene (6 bases). Between the trimmed V and J ends, which lost 5 bases and 1 base, there was a span of 11 bases. The CDR3 consists of 14 residues. Germline loops: CDR1 LGHDT, CDR2 YNNKEL (reference sequence). This CDR3 reads CASSYRDKNTEAFF. In DNA, the CDR3 is TGTGCCAGCAGCTACCGGGACAAGAACACTGAAGCTTTCTTT.

This clonotype appeared a single time. This chain connects TRBV20-1 to TRBJ1-3, with D uncertain. The ends were cut back, 6 bases at V and 4 bases at J, with 13 bases in the middle. Looked up from germline, CDR1 is DFQATT and CDR2 is SNEGSKA (reference sequence). This CDR3 is 13 amino acids long. Here the CDR3 reads CSAGGLAGNTIYF. The CDR3 nucleotides are TGCAGTGCGGGCGGACTAGCGGGAAACACCATATATTTT.

Many counts were recorded for this clonotype. The J gene is TRBJ2-5, the V gene TRBV15; possibly TRBD1 or TRBD2 for D (7 bases each). Germline values: CDR1 LNHNV, CDR2 YYDKDF (reference sequence). V shed 11 bases and J shed 2 bases, with 21 bases lying between them. This CDR3 region has 15 residues. CDR3 residues: CAATQGGTTQETQYF. CDR3 in DNA: TGTGCCGCGACGCAGGGGGGGACCACACAAGAGACCCAGTACTTC. Together with reference TRBV15 and TRBJ2-5, the CDR3 gives the full variable domain: DAMVIQNPRYQVTQFGKPVTLSCSQTLNHNVMYWYQQKSSQAPKLLFHYYDKDFNNEADTPDNFQSRRPNTSFCFLDIRSPGLGDTAMYLCAATQGGTTQETQYFGPGTRLLVL.

This clonotype was observed many times. This chain joins TRBV19 and TRBJ2-6; the D gene is possibly TRBD2 (5 bases). Per germline, CDR1 LNHDA and CDR2 SQIVND (reference sequence). CDR3 size: 14 residues. V was shortened by 7 bases and J by 2 bases, with 9 bases between the two germline ends. CDR3 DNA sequence: TGTGCCAGTAATCCGAGGGCTGGGGCCAACGTCCTGACTTTC. It specifies CASNPRAGANVLTF.

The chain joins TRBV5-1 to TRBJ2-7; 7 bases line up with TRBD2. The CDR3 spans 15 residues. Losses at the gene ends were 5 bases for V and 1 base for J; bases not matched to a gene: 9. Germline loops: CDR1 SGHRS, CDR2 YFSETQ. The CDR3 DNA reads as TGCGCCAGCAGATCGAGCGGGATTCTTTCCTACGAGCAGTACTTC. It codes for CASRSSGILSYEQYF.

The chain carries TRBV14 and TRBJ2-1; 11 bases map to TRBD2. The CDR3 loop spans 18 amino acids. Trimming removed 7 bases from V and 3 bases from J; junction bases left unmatched: 14. From germline, CDR1 is SGHDN and CDR2 FVKESK. The CDR3 bases are TGTGCCAGCACCTCAGGGGTAGCGGGAGGGCCGAACTACAATGAGCAGTTCTTC. Amino acids: CASTSGVAGGPNYNEQFF. Looking up the rest from reference TRBV14 and TRBJ2-1 gives the full variable domain: EAGVTQFPSHSVIEKGQTVTLRCDPISGHDNLYWYRRVMGKEIKFLLHFVKESKQDESGMPNNRFLAERTGGTYSTLKVQPAELEDSGVYFCASTSGVAGGPNYNEQFFGPGTRLTVL.

V is TRBV29-1 and J is TRBJ2-1, with D perhaps TRBD2 (6 bases). This CDR3 region has 14 residues. V was shortened by 5 bases and J by 6 bases, with 17 bases between the two germline ends. CDR1 SQVTM and CDR2 ANQGSEA come from the germline V gene. The CDR3 coding sequence is TGCAGCGTTATATGGTGGGAGGAGGCCAATGAGCAGTTCTTC. Translating it yields CSVIWWEEANEQFF.

The gene calls are TRBV4-2 and TRBJ2-2, with D perhaps matching TRBD2 (5 bases). Germline V gene lookup returns CDR1 LGHNA and CDR2 YNFKEQ. V was trimmed by 1 base and J by 7 bases, leaving 10 bases between them. CDR3 size: 14 residues. The CDR3, as DNA: TGTGCCAGCAGCCAAGCGGGATTAAACGGGGAGCTGTTTTTT. It encodes CASSQAGLNGELFF.

Ten or more counts support this clonotype. The chain employs TRBV6-5 and TRBJ1-5; tentative D call: TRBD1 (5 bases). This CDR3 is 17 amino acids long. CDR1 and CDR2 from the germline V gene are MNHEY and SVGAGI. V was cut by 6 bases and J by 3 bases, with 21 bases left in between. The CDR3 sequence is CASSRSRQTFYNQPQHF. The CDR3 nucleotides are TGTGCCAGCAGCCGATCCCGACAGACTTTTTACAATCAGCCCCAGCATTTT.

CDR3: CASSTTGTGTEAFF. The CDR3 bases are TGTGCCAGTAGTACCACAGGGACGGGAACTGAAGCTTTCTTT. The rearrangement uses TRBV19 and TRBJ1-1, with a tentative D call TRBD1 (6 bases). Germline V gene sequence: CDR1 LNHDA, CDR2 SQIVND (reference sequence). The CDR3 is 14 residues long. V shed 4 bases and J shed 5 bases, with 14 bases lying between them.

This clonotype was seen at least ten times. The chain couples TRBV29-1 to TRBJ2-5, with D unclear. This CDR3 has 13 residues. CDR1 is SQVTM and CDR2 is ANQGSEA in the germline V gene. The V and J ends lost 1 base and 0 bases respectively, with 6 bases between them. CDR3 protein: CSVEVGNQETQYF. CDR3 sequence (DNA): TGCAGCGTTGAAGTGGGTAACCAAGAGACCCAGTACTTC.

This clonotype was counted a few times. At one boundary the junction diverges from the germline segment, which might be a read error. The V and J genes are TRBV4-1 and TRBJ1-1, with D perhaps matching TRBD1 (6 bases). Germline CDR1 reads MGHRA; CDR2 reads YSYEKL. This CDR3 spans 16 amino acids. The CDR3: CASSEEHNRDGAEAFF. CDR3 sequence (DNA): TGCGCCAGCAGCGAAGAGCATAACAGGGATGGAGCTGAAGCTTTCTTT.

This rearrangement joins TRBV7-2 to TRBJ1-1; the D is unclear. Germline CDR1 reads SGHTA; CDR2 reads FQGNSA. V was pared by 6 bases and J by 7 bases, with 15 bases between. This CDR3 has 13 amino acids. Written as DNA, the CDR3 is TGTGCCAGCAGGAAACCGAGTTGGAGTGAAGCTTTCTTT. Encoded protein: CASRKPSWSEAFF. The full variable domain, completed using reference TRBV7-2 and TRBJ1-1, is GAGVSQSPSNKVTEKGKDVELRCDPISGHTALYWYRQSLGQGLEFLIYFQGNSAPDKSGLPSDRFSAERTGGSVSTLTIQRTQQEDSAVYLCASRKPSWSEAFFGQGTRLTVV.

The chain joins TRBV10-3 to TRBJ2-5; D gene unclear. V lost 0 bases, J lost 5 bases, and 13 bases lay in between. The CDR3 covers 15 residues. Germline CDR1 is ENHRY and CDR2 is SYGVKD. The CDR3 loop reads CAISESFSGLETQYF. The CDR3 region has the DNA TGTGCCATCAGTGAGTCGTTCTCGGGCCTTGAGACCCAGTACTTC.

There are many counts of this clonotype. The V call is TRBV7-2, the J call TRBJ2-2, with 7 bases lining up with TRBD1. The CDR3 is 15 residues long. CDR1 and CDR2 (germline): SGHTA, FQGNSA. Unmatched junction bases numbered 5, after V lost 7 bases and J lost 0 bases. For the CDR3, the DNA is TGTGCCAGCATCCTGGGACAGACGAACACCGGGGAGCTGTTTTTT. Encoded protein: CASILGQTNTGELFF.

This clonotype was counted at least ten times. The chain recombines TRBV7-2 with TRBJ2-2, with TRBD2 identical over 7 bases. Germline V lookup: CDR1 SGHTA, CDR2 FQGNSA. The J segment lost 2 bases and the V segment lost 5 bases, leaving 2 bases of the junction unmatched. This CDR3 is built from 14 residues. This CDR3 reads CASSRDYNTGELFF. The CDR3 DNA is TGTGCCAGCAGCAGGGACTACAACACCGGGGAGCTGTTTTTT.

The chain is built from TRBV7-2 and TRBJ2-5, with a tentative D call TRBD2 (6 bases). V was pared by 5 bases and J by 13 bases, with 11 bases between. Germline V gene data show CDR1 as SGHTA and CDR2 as FQGNSA. This CDR3 comprises 10 residues. This CDR3 reads CASSRETGYF. The CDR3 DNA reads TGTGCCAGCAGCCGGGAGACGGGGTACTTC.

This clonotype was detected ten times or more. The V and J genes are TRBV10-3 and TRBJ2-7, with D unresolved. Trimming shortened V by 8 bases and J by 6 bases, and 17 bases separated the two germline ends. The CDR3 length is 13 residues. Germline CDR1 ENHRY, CDR2 SYGVKD. Here the CDR3 reads CAIRSRPNAEQYF. The CDR3 coding sequence is TGTGCCATCCGTTCGCGTCCGAATGCCGAGCAGTACTTC.

This rearrangement joins TRBV5-1 to TRBJ2-2; D gene unclear. CDR1 is SGHRS and CDR2 is YFSETQ in the germline V gene. This CDR3 has 12 amino acids. V was pared by 4 bases and J by 7 bases, with 8 bases between. The CDR3 here is CASSSVVGELFF. The CDR3 DNA follows: TGCGCCAGCAGCAGTGTTGTCGGGGAGCTGTTTTTT.

V and J are TRBV20-1 and TRBJ2-5, with D possibly matching TRBD2 (5 bases). CDR1 and CDR2 (germline): DFQATT, SNEGSKA (reference sequence). V was trimmed by 3 bases and J by 5 bases, leaving 16 bases between them. This CDR3 is built from 14 residues. CDR3 DNA: TGCAGTGCTAGTCTGTTTTGGCCGGGGGAGACCCAGTACTTC. This codes for CSASLFWPGETQYF.

This clonotype was picked up many times. The V gene is TRBV4-1, the J gene TRBJ1-4, with D unclear. Germline V gene lookup returns CDR1 MGHRA and CDR2 YSYEKL. Trimming took off 3 bases at V and 8 bases at J, with 10 bases between the two ends. The CDR3 sequence is 13 residues long. CDR3 sequence: CASSQVIREKLFF. DNA for the CDR3: TGCGCCAGCAGCCAGGTCATAAGAGAAAAACTGTTTTTT.

This clonotype showed up just a few times. The chain carries TRBV10-1 and TRBJ2-1, with D unclear. V was trimmed by 0 bases and J by 4 bases, leaving 7 bases between them. The CDR3 runs 14 residues. CDR1 and CDR2 (germline): WNHNN, SYGVQD (reference sequence). CDR3 residues: CASSESLAYNEQFF. Written as DNA, the CDR3 is TGCGCCAGCAGTGAGTCTTTGGCATACAATGAGCAGTTCTTC.

Remarks on this clonotype: Given the absence of the conserved phenylalanine or tryptophan at the CDR3 end, a read error is likely. The DNA is left out, because the CDR3 cannot be placed on it with certainty; the CDR3 is given as TCRdb lists it. The rearrangement links TRBV24-1 to TRBJ2-6. The CDR3 extends over 9 residues, inclusive of both ends. The V gene's germline CDR1 is KGHDR and CDR2 SFDVKD. The CDR3 loop reads CATSDPWTS.

The V gene is TRBV29-1, the J gene TRBJ1-4; D not certain. The germline V gene encodes CDR1 SQVTM and CDR2 ANQGSEA. The CDR3 runs 12 residues. V lost 6 bases and J 8 bases, leaving 13 bases between the germline ends. DNA of the CDR3: TGCAGCGTCCTTAACAGAGGGGAAAAACTGTTTTTT. As protein: CSVLNRGEKLFF.

The sample holds many counts of this clonotype. This chain joins TRBV19 and TRBJ1-5; 7 positions match TRBD1. The CDR3 is 16 amino acids. Germline CDR1 LNHDA, CDR2 SQIVND (reference sequence). J lost 4 bases, V lost 2 bases, and 8 bases had no gene match. CDR3 protein: CASSIYGDSENQPQHF. CDR3 nucleotides: TGTGCCAGTAGTATATATGGGGACAGCGAGAATCAGCCCCAGCATTTT.

This clonotype was seen at least ten times. The chain carries TRBV11-3 and TRBJ1-2, with D possibly matching TRBD1 (6 bases). Germline CDR1 is SGHNT and CDR2 is YENEEA. The CDR3 sequence is 17 residues long. Trimming cost V 4 bases and J 2 bases, with 20 bases left between them. The CDR3 DNA reads as TGTGCCAGCAGCTCGAGTCTGGGGGGGCTATCCAACTATGGCTACACCTTC. Translated: CASSSSLGGLSNYGYTF.

The V gene is TRBV3-1, the J gene TRBJ2-7; TRBD2 matches 11 bases. Trimming removed 0 bases from V and 0 bases from J; junction bases left unmatched: 10. Germline V gene sequence: CDR1 LGHDT, CDR2 YNNKEL (reference sequence). This CDR3 region has 19 residues. This CDR3 reads CASSQDRLAGGPSSYEQYF. The CDR3 DNA reads TGTGCCAGCAGCCAAGATAGGCTAGCGGGAGGCCCGAGCTCCTACGAGCAGTACTTC.

With respect to this clonotype: The conserved closing phenylalanine or tryptophan is absent in this CDR3, likely reflecting a read error. The V call is TRBV7-6, the J call TRBJ2-7; possibly TRBD1 for D (6 bases). Trimming left V 5 bases short and J 2 bases short, with 13 bases between. This CDR3 comprises 14 residues. CDR1 and CDR2 (germline): SGHVS, FNYEAQ. The CDR3 DNA sequence: TGTGCCAGCAGCAGATCAACAGGGACCTACGAGCAGTACCTC. It is translated as CASSRSTGTYEQYL.

This clonotype was counted many times. This chain connects TRBV3-1 to TRBJ2-7; TRBD1 matches at 8 bases. Germline CDR1 reads LGHDT; CDR2 reads YNNKEL (reference sequence). After removal of 2 bases from V and 3 bases from J, the junction contained 3 bases not matched to a gene. The CDR3 loop spans 14 amino acids. The CDR3 is CASSQPGTGYEQYF. The CDR3 coding sequence is TGTGCCAGCAGCCAACCCGGGACAGGCTACGAGCAGTACTTC.

This clonotype was recorded at least ten times. The chain joins TRBV7-9 to TRBJ2-5, with D perhaps TRBD1 or TRBD2 (5 bases each). This CDR3 comprises 14 residues. V was clipped by 1 base and J by 7 bases, with 13 bases between them. Germline CDR1 reads SEHNR; CDR2 reads FQNEAQ (reference sequence). CDR3 nucleotide sequence: TGTGCCAGCAGCTTAGATCGGGGAAGGGGGACCCAGTACTTC. Translating gives CASSLDRGRGTQYF.

V is TRBV12-3 or TRBV12-4 and J is TRBJ1-6; 10 bases fit TRBD1. Unmatched junction bases numbered 3, after V lost 6 bases and J lost 7 bases. The length of the CDR3 is 14 residues. CDR3 sequence (DNA): TGTGCCAGCAGCGGGACAGGGGTCAATTCACCCCTCCACTTT. It is translated as CASSGTGVNSPLHF.